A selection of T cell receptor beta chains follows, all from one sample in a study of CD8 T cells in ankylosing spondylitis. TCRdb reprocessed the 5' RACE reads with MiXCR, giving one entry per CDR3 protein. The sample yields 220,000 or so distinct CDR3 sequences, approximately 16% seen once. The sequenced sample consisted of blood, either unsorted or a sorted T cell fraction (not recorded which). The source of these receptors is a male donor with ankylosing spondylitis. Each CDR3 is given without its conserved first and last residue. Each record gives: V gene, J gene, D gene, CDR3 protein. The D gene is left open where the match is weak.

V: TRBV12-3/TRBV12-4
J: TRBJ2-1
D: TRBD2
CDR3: ASSQGLVSYNEQF

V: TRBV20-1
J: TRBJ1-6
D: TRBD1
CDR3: SATMGQGSSPLH

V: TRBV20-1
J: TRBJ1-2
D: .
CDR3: SARDLREVNYGYT

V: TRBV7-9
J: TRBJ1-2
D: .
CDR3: ASSPPSRPYGYT

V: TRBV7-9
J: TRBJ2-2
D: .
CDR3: AISRSGELF

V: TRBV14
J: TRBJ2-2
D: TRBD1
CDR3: ASSPRAGTDYTGELF

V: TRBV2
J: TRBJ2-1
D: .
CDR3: ATQGRETYNEQF

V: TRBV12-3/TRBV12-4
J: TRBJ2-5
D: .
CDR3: ASSSTPPASVEETQY

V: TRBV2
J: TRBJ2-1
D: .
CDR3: ASSYQTVFSGEQF

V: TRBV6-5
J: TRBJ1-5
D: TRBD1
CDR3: ASSYGQGDQPQH

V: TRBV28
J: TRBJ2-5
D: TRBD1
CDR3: ASSAEDRVGETQY

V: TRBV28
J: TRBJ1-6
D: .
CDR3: ASGNRALNSPLH

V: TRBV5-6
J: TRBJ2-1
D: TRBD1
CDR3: ASSLGTGGFFNEQF

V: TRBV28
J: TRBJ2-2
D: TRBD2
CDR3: ASSYSLAGGSGELF

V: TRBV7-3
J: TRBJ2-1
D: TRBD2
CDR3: ASSLSSGPYNEQF

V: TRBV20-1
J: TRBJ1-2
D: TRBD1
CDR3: SAREPGQGPDGYT